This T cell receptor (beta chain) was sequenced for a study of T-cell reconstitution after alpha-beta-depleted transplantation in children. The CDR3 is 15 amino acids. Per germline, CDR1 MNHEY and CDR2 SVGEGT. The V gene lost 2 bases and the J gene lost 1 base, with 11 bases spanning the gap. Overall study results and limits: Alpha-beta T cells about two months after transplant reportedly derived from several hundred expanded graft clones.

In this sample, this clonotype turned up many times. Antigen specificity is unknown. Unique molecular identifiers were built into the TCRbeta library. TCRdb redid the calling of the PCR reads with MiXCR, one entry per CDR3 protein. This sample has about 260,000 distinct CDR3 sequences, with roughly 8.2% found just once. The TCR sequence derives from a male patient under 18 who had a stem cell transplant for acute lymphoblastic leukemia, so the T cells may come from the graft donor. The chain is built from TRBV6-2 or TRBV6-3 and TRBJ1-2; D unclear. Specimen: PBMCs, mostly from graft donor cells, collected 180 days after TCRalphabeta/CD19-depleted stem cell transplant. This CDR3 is CASSYGVSLNYGYTF. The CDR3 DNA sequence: TGTGCCAGCAGTTACGGGGTCTCCCTTAACTATGGCTACACCTTC.